A selection of T cell receptor beta chains follows, all from one sample in a study of T cells after yellow fever vaccination. TCRdb processed the 5' RACE reads anew with MiXCR; each CDR3 protein has one entry. Of approximately 260,000 distinct CDR3 sequences listed, around 4.9% are singletons. The specimen was CD4+ T cells sorted from PBMCs, collected on the day of the yellow fever booster vaccination. The receptors here all came from a man aged 18 to 30 who received the YFV17D yellow fever vaccine. Both conserved end residues are part of each CDR3. Each record gives: V gene, J gene, CDR3 protein.

>TRBV5-1|TRBJ2-2
CASSLGDSSTGELFF
>TRBV7-2|TRBJ1-2
CASSLGGQGLKKHGYTF
>TRBV11-2|TRBJ1-1
CASSILGTEAFF
>TRBV7-8|TRBJ2-5
CASSLPRKENPLNRTSSLETQYF
>TRBV3-1|TRBJ2-5
CASSQTQETQYF
>TRBV5-1|TRBJ1-2
CASTYDKGGLGYTF
>TRBV19|TRBJ2-3
CASSTSTAGDTQYF
>TRBV5-5|TRBJ2-2
CASSRGPGLAGAPAGELFF
>TRBV12-3/TRBV12-4|TRBJ1-1
CASSLQGWSTEAFF
>TRBV12-3/TRBV12-4|TRBJ2-7
CASRLGVEQYF
>TRBV28|TRBJ1-5
CASSLSGARGPQHF
>TRBV6-2/TRBV6-3|TRBJ2-7
CASRRPGGYYEQYF
>TRBV5-1|TRBJ2-1
CASSLGSTEQFF
>TRBV20-1|TRBJ2-7
CSAFRGGSYEQYF
>TRBV5-1|TRBJ2-7
CASSPGGRNEQYF
>TRBV18|TRBJ2-1
CASSTGQLKRGSSYNEQFF
>TRBV4-3|TRBJ2-1
CASSRDTRVGRSYNEQFF
>TRBV7-3|TRBJ1-6
CASSLKLGSQGRDSPLHF
>TRBV12-3/TRBV12-4|TRBJ2-3
CASTRQGPGTQYF
>TRBV5-1|TRBJ1-2
CASSLGGDDGYTF
>TRBV7-6|TRBJ2-5
CASSRLGGAWETQYF
>TRBV9|TRBJ2-1
CASSVRGSSYNEQFF
>TRBV5-1|TRBJ2-5
CASSLGVTQETQYF
>TRBV18|TRBJ1-4
CASSPSRVEKLFF
>TRBV4-3|TRBJ2-7
CASSQGWRAHEQYF
>TRBV4-1|TRBJ1-2
CASSQDLRGDNYGYTF
>TRBV6-2/TRBV6-3|TRBJ2-7
CASSALLGESLDYEQYF
>TRBV6-2/TRBV6-3|TRBJ2-4
CASSNTGTYVAKNIQYF
>TRBV12-3/TRBV12-4|TRBJ1-6
CATLKEGYSPLHF
>TRBV9|TRBJ1-1
CASSVGQGAMNTEAFF
>TRBV4-2|TRBJ2-3
CASSSGVAGSTDTQYF
>TRBV5-1|TRBJ1-3
CASSLVMASTGNTIYF
>TRBV5-1|TRBJ2-2
CASSLLASAGTGELFF
>TRBV10-3|TRBJ2-3
CAISDPQRVTDTQYF
>TRBV4-1|TRBJ1-1
CASSHPAQSNTEAFF
>TRBV29-1|TRBJ2-3
CSVSDFDTQYF
>TRBV5-1|TRBJ2-1
CASSFASGLNEQFF
>TRBV20-1|TRBJ2-2
CSARVLSRTGELFF
>TRBV3-1|TRBJ2-3
CASSQDLEDADTQYF
>TRBV7-2|TRBJ1-5
CASSPRGGAYQPQHF
>TRBV11-2|TRBJ2-3
CASSFATSSNTQYF
>TRBV7-9|TRBJ1-1
CASSLGAIGGKMNTEAFF
>TRBV9|TRBJ1-1
CASSARDDSFKEAFF
>TRBV7-9|TRBJ2-5
CASSLTGGARETQYF
>TRBV3-1|TRBJ2-1
CASSQDLGQHNEQFF
>TRBV6-1|TRBJ2-7
CATEPGTSLYEQYF
>TRBV7-8|TRBJ2-7
CASSARTDTYEQYF